The 17 T cell receptor beta chains presented below share a single source sample, sequenced in a study of shared T cell receptors in the human thymus (dated by TCRdb to the early 2020s). Library creation used the immunoSEQ multiplex PCR assay. TCRdb retrieved this table from immuneACCESS and kept in-frame rearrangements only. Not all clones are present; in checked studies, unresolved V genes account for under half, and no reason is known for the remainder. The sample includes about 710,000 clones, with 87% observed a single time. The ten largest clones add up to roughly 0.0094% of the sample. Another study also made use of these data, one on human thymus T cells.

Sequences were obtained from thymocytes. The receptors here all came from a boy less than two years old with a congenital heart defect. Donor details come from another sample of the same person, matched by shared clones.

This clone was counted between two and nine times. The rearrangement uses TRBV18 and TRBJ2-7; D is perhaps TRBD1 (6 bases). The CDR3 spans 16 residues. V lost 4 bases and J 2 bases, leaving 18 bases between the germline ends. In germline, CDR1 is KGHSH, CDR2 LQKENI. The CDR3 loop is CASSQSRDTITYEQYF. CDR3 nucleotides: TGTGCCAGCTCACAGTCTAGGGACACAATAACCTACGAGCAGTACTTC.

This chain joins TRBV11-1 and TRBJ1-6, with 9 bases fitting TRBD1. The CDR3 covers 17 residues. Germline lookup yields CDR1 SGHAT and CDR2 FQDESV (reference sequence). V shed 1 base and J 7 bases; nucleotides not matched to a gene: 8. The CDR3 loop is CASSLGRTGQGNSPLHF. CDR3 nucleotides: TGTGCCAGCAGCTTAGGGAGAACGGGACAGGGAAATTCACCCCTCCACTTT.

The chain links TRBV6-1 to TRBJ1-6; D possibly corresponds to TRBD1 (5 bases). Trimming shortened V by 9 bases and J by 8 bases, and 17 bases separated the two germline ends. The CDR3 is 14 amino acids. Germline V lookup: CDR1 MNHNS, CDR2 SASEGT. CDR3 coding DNA: TGTGCCAGGGGGGGGGTCAGAGTGGATTCACCCCTCCACTTT. It is translated as CARGGVRVDSPLHF.

This chain joins TRBV7-9 and TRBJ1-2; 7 nucleotides line up with TRBD1. Germline assignment: CDR1 SEHNR and CDR2 FQNEAQ (reference sequence). Losses at the gene ends were 5 bases for V and 0 bases for J; bases not matched to a gene: 6. This CDR3 spans 15 amino acids. The CDR3 loop is CASSTGTVTNYGYTF. In DNA form, the CDR3 reads TGTGCCAGCAGCACCGGGACAGTAACTAACTATGGCTACACCTTC.

This clone showed up just once. This chain links TRBV5-1 with TRBJ2-5, with 8 bases identical to TRBD2. CDR1 and CDR2 from the germline V gene are SGHRS and YFSETQ. The CDR3 runs 15 residues. With V trimmed by 0 bases and J by 4 bases, 5 bases remained unmatched. The CDR3 protein is CASSLARGGRETQYF. In nucleotides, the CDR3 is TGCGCCAGCAGCTTGGCCCGGGGGGGCCGAGAGACCCAGTACTTC.

The chain has TRBV9 and TRBJ2-7; tentatively, D is TRBD1 (6 bases). With 4 bases removed from V and 0 bases from J, the gap between germline ends came to 11 bases. CDR3 size: 14 residues. In germline, CDR1 is SGDLS, CDR2 YYNGEE. The CDR3 nucleotides are TGTGCCAGCAGCCCTCGGACAGCCTCCTACGAGCAGTACTTC. This codes for CASSPRTASYEQYF.

The V call is TRBV4-2, the J call TRBJ1-1; maybe TRBD1 (6 bases). The germline gives CDR1 LGHNA, CDR2 YNFKEQ. This CDR3 contains 13 residues. The germline V and J ends were trimmed by 10 bases and 7 bases, with 19 bases remaining between them. In DNA, the CDR3 is TGTGCCACCGTTGACGGGGGGGCGCATGAAGCTTTCTTT. Its protein is CATVDGGAHEAFF.

The chain carries TRBV4-3 and TRBJ2-1; 8 bases map to TRBD2. In germline, CDR1 is LGHNA, CDR2 YSLEER. The CDR3 contains 17 residues. V was pared by 2 bases and J by 2 bases, with 8 bases of the junction left unmatched. For the CDR3, the DNA is TGCGCCAGCAGCCAATCCCCAAGCGGGGGACCCTACAATGAGCAGTTCTTC. Amino acid sequence: CASSQSPSGGPYNEQFF.

Only one count was recorded for this clone. The V and J genes are TRBV19 and TRBJ1-1, with 8 bases fitting TRBD1. The germline CDR1 and CDR2 sequences are LNHDA and SQIVND (reference sequence). V shed 4 bases, J shed 4 bases, and the junction held 14 bases outside the gene matches. This CDR3 is built from 17 residues. Here the CDR3 reads CASSTPGQDCPLTEAFF. Written as DNA, the CDR3 is TGTGCCAGTAGTACGCCGGGACAGGACTGTCCACTCACTGAAGCTTTCTTT.

The rearrangement uses TRBV13 and TRBJ2-2, with TRBD1 identical over 9 bases. Unmatched junction bases numbered 6, after V lost 1 base and J lost 3 bases. The CDR3 is 17 amino acids. Germline V gives CDR1 PRHDT, CDR2 FYEKMQ (reference sequence). CDR3 nucleotide sequence: TGTGCCAGCAGCTTAGCCGCGACAGGGGGGGACACCGGGGAGCTGTTTTTT. This encodes CASSLAATGGDTGELFF.

The chain joins TRBV4-3 to TRBJ1-1, with a weak D call TRBD1 (5 bases). The V end was cut by 1 base, the J end by 8 bases, with 14 bases between. There are 14 residues in the CDR3. CDR1 is LGHNA and CDR2 is YSLEER in the germline V gene. The CDR3 nucleotides are TGCGCCAGCAGCCAAGGCCCTGACAGCCCCGAAGCTTTCTTT. The encoded protein is CASSQGPDSPEAFF.

This clone was found once. The V gene is TRBV29-1, the J gene TRBJ1-1; D is perhaps TRBD1 (6 bases). The germline CDR1 and CDR2 sequences are SQVTM and ANQGSEA. The V end lost 6 bases, the J end lost 6 bases, and 23 bases lay between the germline ends. The CDR3 is 15 residues long. CDR3 residues: CSVPTITGIAAEAFF. The CDR3, as DNA: TGCAGCGTCCCCACAATAACAGGGATTGCTGCTGAAGCTTTCTTT.

The chain employs TRBV10-1 and TRBJ1-1; TRBD1 agrees at 7 bases. Germline lookup yields CDR1 WNHNN and CDR2 SYGVQD (reference sequence). The CDR3 extends over 17 amino acids. V was pared by 0 bases and J by 1 base, with 8 bases of the junction left unmatched. The CDR3 sequence is CASSESITGVENTEAFF. The CDR3 DNA reads as TGCGCCAGCAGTGAGTCTATTACAGGGGTGGAGAACACTGAAGCTTTCTTT.

Only one count was recorded for this clone. The chain links TRBV7-9 to TRBJ2-7; 14 bases fit TRBD2. J gave up 4 bases and V 2 bases, and 7 bases lay outside the gene matches. The length of the CDR3 is 17 residues. Per germline, CDR1 SEHNR and CDR2 FQNEAQ (reference sequence). CDR3 DNA: TGTGCCAGCAGCTTACCGGGACTAGCGGGAGTATCTTACGAGCAGTACTTC. Protein: CASSLPGLAGVSYEQYF.

The V gene is TRBV28, the J gene TRBJ2-7; 8 bases line up with TRBD2. This CDR3 is 15 amino acids long. Germline loops: CDR1 MDHEN, CDR2 SYDVKM. The V gene end was trimmed by 4 bases and the J gene end by 3 bases; junction bases not matched to a gene: 8. DNA of the CDR3: TGTGCCAGCAGTTCTCCGGGACTAGTAAGCTACGAGCAGTACTTC. Translating gives CASSSPGLVSYEQYF.

The V gene is TRBV5-1, the J gene TRBJ1-1; 7 nucleotides align to TRBD1. The germline V gene has CDR1 SGHRS and CDR2 YFSETQ. This CDR3 is 14 amino acids long. J was trimmed by 1 base and V by 5 bases; bases with no gene match: 5. CDR3 sequence: CASSRDRENTEAFF. The DNA for the CDR3 is TGCGCCAGCAGTCGAGACAGGGAGAACACTGAAGCTTTCTTT.

The genes are TRBV7-9 and TRBJ2-3, with D maybe TRBD1 (5 bases). V was shortened by 1 base and J by 6 bases, with 8 bases between the two germline ends. Germline V gives CDR1 SEHNR, CDR2 FQNEAQ (reference sequence). The CDR3 contains 13 residues. CDR3 sequence: CASSLGGADTQYF. Written as DNA, the CDR3 is TGTGCCAGCAGCTTAGGGGGCGCCGATACGCAGTATTTT.